This T cell receptor (beta chain) was captured by sequencing in a study of CD8+CD57+ T cells in acquired aplastic anemia. Study observations and caveats: No significant difference in CD8+ Simpson's diversity was found between patients and controls.

Selection for sequencing was limited to patients who had shown CD8+CD57+ cell expansion by flow cytometry. Each patient had severe acquired aplastic anemia. The CDR3 totals 13 residues. V shed 1 base and J shed 9 bases, with 10 bases lying between them. CDR1 SGHTA and CDR2 FQGNSA come from the germline V gene. Comment on this clonotype: Its antigen is undetermined.

Genomic DNA, the template, was used for profiling of the TCR beta VDJ and CDR3. One entry per CDR3 protein results from TCRdb running MiXCR on the reads. Altogether about 150,000 distinct CDR3 sequences are present, less than 60% being singletons, with the ten largest covering 3% to 4%. The sample taken for sequencing was sorted CD4+, CD8+, or CD8+CD57+ T cells (not recorded which) from PBMCs. The chain is built from TRBV7-2 and TRBJ2-1; no firm D call. The sequence was collected from a human donor with aplastic anemia. The chain's CDR3 is CASSLVRPVEQFF. In nucleotides, the CDR3 is TGTGCCAGCAGCTTAGTACGGCCGGTTGAGCAGTTCTTC.